These 30 T cell receptor beta chains were sequenced from one sample in a study of blood T cell repertoires in COVID-19. Generated by immunoSEQ multiplex PCR, the TCRdb table keeps only in-frame clones and is missing some. Of about 210,000 clones in the sample, 85% were seen once. Sequenced sample: PBMCs or T cells enriched from blood (not recorded which). These receptors all stem from a man in his forties who had recovered from COVID-19.

The CDR3 sequence: CASRPPGRIYGYTF. In DNA, the CDR3 is TGTGCCAGCAGACCCCCGGGTCGGATCTATGGCTACACCTTC. The V call is TRBV28, the J call TRBJ1-2; D is uncertain. The ends were cut back, 6 bases at V and 4 bases at J, with 15 bases in the middle. The CDR3 length is 14 residues. Germline CDR1 reads MDHEN; CDR2 reads SYDVKM.

The chain recombines TRBV19 with TRBJ2-1; D unresolved. Trimming removed 2 bases from V and 3 bases from J, with 8 bases in between. The germline gives CDR1 LNHDA, CDR2 SQIVND (reference sequence). The CDR3 consists of 14 residues. The CDR3 region is CASSISGFYNEQFF. DNA of the CDR3: TGTGCCAGTAGTATAAGTGGCTTCTACAATGAGCAGTTCTTC.

The gene calls are TRBV27 and TRBJ2-7; perhaps TRBD2 as D (6 bases). The CDR3 runs to 14 residues. V lost 3 bases and J 6 bases, leaving 15 bases between the germline ends. The germline V gene encodes CDR1 MNHEY and CDR2 SMNVEV (reference sequence). The CDR3 region has the DNA TGTGCCAGCAGTTTTGGGGGGAGCCCCCTCGAGCAGTACTTC. This sequence encodes CASSFGGSPLEQYF.

This chain links TRBV2 with TRBJ1-6; the D is unclear. Germline assignment: CDR1 SNHLY and CDR2 FYNNEI. The CDR3 is 15 amino acids. V was cut by 4 bases and J by 7 bases, with 14 bases left in between. The CDR3 spells CASSAAMGGNSPLHF. DNA of the CDR3: TGTGCCAGCAGTGCCGCAATGGGAGGAAATTCACCCCTCCACTTT.

The rearrangement joins TRBV4-2 to TRBJ2-3; maybe TRBD2 (6 bases). Trimming removed 0 bases at V and 0 bases at J, with 19 bases between. The CDR3 totals 19 residues. Germline CDR1 reads LGHNA; CDR2 reads YNFKEQ. In nucleotides, the CDR3 is TGTGCCAGCAGCCAAGATCTAATGGTGGAGGGAACTAGCACAGATACGCAGTATTTT. It translates to CASSQDLMVEGTSTDTQYF.

The chain combines TRBV18 with TRBJ1-2, with 7 bases identical to TRBD1. The germline CDR1 and CDR2 sequences are KGHSH and LQKENI. The CDR3 covers 15 residues. V shed 0 bases, J shed 8 bases, and the junction held 9 bases outside the gene matches. The CDR3 spells CASSPPLEGAGGYTF. DNA for the CDR3: TGTGCCAGCTCACCACCGTTGGAGGGGGCAGGGGGCTACACCTTC.

This clone appeared a single time. The gene calls are TRBV28 and TRBJ2-1; possibly TRBD2 for D (6 bases). CDR1 MDHEN and CDR2 SYDVKM come from the germline V gene. Trimming stripped 6 bases from V and 8 bases from J, with 11 bases between. The CDR3 loop spans 12 amino acids. The CDR3 DNA follows: TGTGCCAGCAGCCCACTAGCCTATGAGCAGTTCTTC. Residues: CASSPLAYEQFF.

This chain connects TRBV19 to TRBJ1-1; 7 bases fit TRBD1. The germline V gene encodes CDR1 LNHDA and CDR2 SQIVND (reference sequence). This CDR3 has 15 residues. V shed 2 bases, J shed 1 base, and the junction held 4 bases outside the gene matches. The CDR3 sequence is CASSISYRGNTEAFF. The CDR3 bases are TGTGCCAGTAGTATAAGCTACAGGGGGAACACTGAAGCTTTCTTT.

This clone was counted between two and nine times. This chain uses TRBV12-3 or TRBV12-4 with TRBJ2-2; D perhaps matches TRBD2 (5 bases). Trimming left V 4 bases short and J 3 bases short, with 6 bases between. CDR3 size: 13 residues. The CDR3: CASSSSYTGELFF. The CDR3 nucleotides are TGTGCCAGCAGTTCTAGCTACACCGGGGAGCTGTTTTTT.

V gene TRBV7-3 combines with J gene TRBJ2-3; D remains ambiguous. This CDR3 contains 12 residues. Between the trimmed V and J ends, which lost 5 bases and 4 bases, there was a span of 7 bases. Germline CDR1 reads SGHTA; CDR2 reads FQGTGA. In nucleotides, the CDR3 is TGTGCCAGCAGCCCTAGTGCAGATACGCAGTATTTT. Translating it yields CASSPSADTQYF.

The chain recombines TRBV28 with TRBJ1-5, with 8 bases lining up with TRBD1. The CDR3 totals 15 residues. CDR1 and CDR2 (germline): MDHEN, SYDVKM. Trimming took 4 bases from V and 1 from J; bases not matched to a gene: 3. CDR3 residues: CASSYRGVSNQPQHF. As DNA, the CDR3 is TGTGCCAGCAGTTACAGGGGGGTCAGCAATCAGCCCCAGCATTTT.

The sample holds one count of this clone. The chain has TRBV7-2 and TRBJ2-7; D remains unclear. Trimming took off 4 bases at V and 2 bases at J, with 3 bases between the two ends. The CDR3 covers 11 residues. Per the germline V gene, CDR1 is SGHTA and CDR2 is FQGNSA. This CDR3 reads CASSSTYEQYF. The CDR3 bases are TGTGCCAGCAGCTCAACCTACGAGCAGTACTTC.

The rearrangement joins TRBV2 to TRBJ2-3; 11 bases align to TRBD2. The germline gives CDR1 SNHLY, CDR2 FYNNEI. V lost 7 bases, J lost 4 bases, and 7 bases stayed unmatched. CDR3 length: 15 residues. The CDR3 spells CASTPLAGAPDTQYF. CDR3 bases: TGTGCCAGCACCCCACTAGCGGGAGCCCCAGATACGCAGTATTTT. Full variable domain (outside the CDR3, taken from reference TRBV2 and TRBJ2-3): EPEVTQTPSHQVTQMGQEVILRCVPISNHLYFYWYRQILGQKVEFLVSFYNNEISEKSEIFDDQFSVERPDGSNFTLKIRSTKLEDSAMYFCASTPLAGAPDTQYFGPGTRLTVL.

The chain is built from TRBV5-4 and TRBJ2-7; TRBD1 agrees at 10 bases. CDR3 length: 15 residues. V lost 1 base and J lost 4; bases outside the gene matches: 5. Germline V gives CDR1 SGHNT, CDR2 YYREEE (reference sequence). This chain's CDR3 is CASSLPGQGRYEQYF. CDR3 bases: TGTGCCAGCAGCTTGCCGGGACAGGGGAGGTACGAGCAGTACTTC.

This chain connects TRBV5-1 to TRBJ2-2; the D gene is possibly TRBD2 (6 bases). CDR3 size: 16 residues. Looked up from germline, CDR1 is SGHRS and CDR2 is YFSETQ. The V and J ends lost 1 base and 2 bases respectively, with 12 bases between them. CDR3 region: CASSLPAAGNTGELFF. CDR3 bases: TGCGCCAGCAGCTTGCCCGCGGCGGGAAACACCGGGGAGCTGTTTTTT.

CDR3 protein: CASADRGPFYEQYF. The CDR3 DNA reads TGTGCCAGTGCGGACAGGGGGCCATTCTACGAGCAGTACTTC. The chain joins TRBV19 to TRBJ2-7, with 11 positions matching TRBD1. The CDR3 runs 14 residues. Germline CDR1 is LNHDA and CDR2 is SQIVND (reference sequence). V was pared by 8 bases and J by 3 bases, with 6 bases of the junction left unmatched.

This chain uses TRBV9 with TRBJ1-1; 9 bases match TRBD1. The V and J ends lost 4 bases and 8 bases, in that order; junction bases with no gene match: 6. Germline assignment: CDR1 SGDLS and CDR2 YYNGEE. This CDR3 is 13 amino acids long. The CDR3 is CASSSIQGAEAFF. In nucleotides, the CDR3 is TGTGCCAGCAGCTCAATACAGGGGGCAGAAGCTTTCTTT. The full variable domain, rest sourced from reference TRBV9 and TRBJ1-1, is DSGVTQTPKHLITATGQRVTLRCSPRSGDLSVYWYQQSLDQGLQFLIQYYNGEERAKGNILERFSAQQFPDLHSELNLSSLELGDSALYFCASSSIQGAEAFFGQGTRLTVV.

The CDR3: CARSRSTVNCSNQPQHF. The CDR3 DNA is TGTGCCAGAAGCCGATCTACAGTTAACTGTAGCAATCAGCCCCAGCATTTT. The V and J genes are TRBV5-3 and TRBJ1-5; D ambiguous. TRBV5-3 is known as an ORF, though its function is uncertain. The CDR3 is 17 amino acids. Deletions cut 4 bases from V and 0 bases from J, with 17 bases between.

The sample holds a few counts of this clone. The chain couples TRBV2 to TRBJ2-5; 8 bases agree with TRBD1. This CDR3 spans 14 amino acids. Germline lookup yields CDR1 SNHLY and CDR2 FYNNEI. After removal of 2 bases from V and 3 bases from J, the junction contained 2 bases not matched to a gene. CDR3 in amino acids: CASSETGGKETQYF. In DNA form, the CDR3 reads TGTGCCAGCAGTGAAACAGGGGGAAAAGAGACCCAGTACTTC.

This clone occurred a few times. The chain combines TRBV28 with TRBJ1-3; D is uncertain. Germline CDR1 reads MDHEN; CDR2 reads SYDVKM. V was pared by 5 bases and J by 0 bases, with 11 bases between. The CDR3 sequence is 15 residues long. CDR3 sequence: CASSPTRLSGNTIYF. The CDR3 DNA follows: TGTGCCAGCAGTCCCACACGTCTCTCTGGAAACACCATATATTTT.

This clone occurred once. The chain recombines TRBV7-9 with TRBJ1-5; no reliable D call. This CDR3 has 14 residues. Germline loops: CDR1 SEHNR, CDR2 FQNEAQ (reference sequence). V shed 1 base and J shed 4 bases, with 8 bases lying between them. The CDR3 region is CASSLVGGNQPQHF. The CDR3 DNA sequence: TGTGCCAGCAGCTTAGTAGGCGGGAATCAGCCCCAGCATTTT. The complete variable domain, with remaining parts taken from reference TRBV7-9 and TRBJ1-5, reads DTGVSQNPRHKITKRGQNVTFRCDPISEHNRLYWYRQTLGQGPEFLTYFQNEAQLEKSRLLSDRFSAERPKGSFSTLEIQRTEQGDSAMYLCASSLVGGNQPQHFGDGTRLSIL.

The V and J genes are TRBV6-5 and TRBJ1-3; D is possibly TRBD1 (6 bases). CDR1 is MNHEY and CDR2 is SVGAGI in the germline V gene. Trimming stripped 3 bases from V and 0 bases from J, with 12 bases between. This CDR3 spans 16 amino acids. CDR3 in amino acids: CASSYAGTPSGNTIYF. CDR3 in DNA: TGTGCCAGCAGTTATGCCGGGACACCCTCTGGAAACACCATATATTTT.

The table lists this clone with a few counts. The chain combines TRBV7-9 with TRBJ1-6; 7 nucleotides line up with TRBD1. The germline V gene has CDR1 SEHNR and CDR2 FQNEAQ (reference sequence). Trimming at V came to 10 bases and at J to 7 bases, leaving 13 bases not matched to a gene. The CDR3 contains 15 residues. This CDR3 reads CATSLTETGNSPLHF. CDR3 in DNA: TGTGCCACCTCTTTGACCGAGACAGGGAATTCACCCCTCCACTTT.

CDR3: CASSLSPSGRTSNEQFF. The CDR3 bases are TGTGCCAGCAGCTTAAGTCCTAGCGGGAGGACTAGTAATGAGCAGTTCTTC. The V call is TRBV7-3, the J call TRBJ2-1; the match to TRBD2 covers 11 bases. CDR3 size: 17 residues. The V gene end was trimmed by 1 base and the J gene end by 7 bases; junction bases not matched to a gene: 9. Germline-derived CDR1 and CDR2 are SGHTA and FQGTGA.

The V and J genes are TRBV28 and TRBJ1-5; 9 positions match TRBD1. CDR3 size: 17 residues. V trimming: 9 bases; J trimming: 2 bases; junction bases outside the gene matches: 14. Germline V lookup: CDR1 MDHEN, CDR2 SYDVKM. The CDR3 DNA follows: TGTGCCAGTAAAACAGGGGGCTATATAGGGGGCAATCAGCCCCAGCATTTT. Translation: CASKTGGYIGGNQPQHF.

The gene calls are TRBV18 and TRBJ1-1; 7 nucleotides align to TRBD1. The CDR3 length is 14 residues. The V and J ends lost 0 bases and 5 bases, in that order; junction bases with no gene match: 3. Germline values: CDR1 KGHSH, CDR2 LQKENI. The CDR3 coding sequence is TGTGCCAGCTCACCACCGACAGGGCCTACTGAAGCTTTCTTT. As protein: CASSPPTGPTEAFF.

The genes are TRBV6-1 and TRBJ1-5; D possibly corresponds to TRBD1 (6 bases). Trimming stripped 4 bases from V and 3 bases from J, with 16 bases between. Germline CDR1 reads MNHNS; CDR2 reads SASEGT. The CDR3 extends over 16 amino acids. CDR3 coding DNA: TGTGCCAGCAGTGGCAGGGGTGTCCAGGCCAATCAGCCCCAGCATTTT. Amino acids: CASSGRGVQANQPQHF.

This clone was counted once. V is TRBV24-1 and J is TRBJ1-2, with D tentatively TRBD1 (5 bases). Germline V gene sequence: CDR1 KGHDR, CDR2 SFDVKD. This CDR3 spans 13 amino acids. V gave up 9 bases and J gave up 0 bases, with 10 bases separating them. The CDR3 DNA sequence: TGTGCCACCTCCAGGGAAACTAACTATGGCTACACCTTC. This codes for CATSRETNYGYTF.

This chain joins TRBV4-2 and TRBJ1-4; 7 bases match TRBD1. V shed 3 bases and J 1 base; nucleotides not matched to a gene: 14. The CDR3 is 19 amino acids. Germline V gene data show CDR1 as LGHNA and CDR2 as YNFKEQ. CDR3 nucleotides: TGTGCCAGCAGCCATCGCCCTCAGGGGGTTGGGGAAACTAATGAAAAACTGTTTTTT. Translation: CASSHRPQGVGETNEKLFF.

The chain recombines TRBV11-1 with TRBJ2-1; possibly TRBD1 for D (5 bases). CDR1 SGHAT and CDR2 FQDESV come from the germline V gene (reference sequence). The V end was cut by 1 base, the J end by 7 bases, with 14 bases between. The CDR3 length is 15 residues. CDR3 region: CASSLGAGFSNEQFF. Written as DNA, the CDR3 is TGTGCCAGCAGCTTAGGGGCAGGGTTCTCGAATGAGCAGTTCTTC. Full variable domain (rest looked up from reference TRBV11-1 and TRBJ2-1): EAEVAQSPRYKITEKSQAVAFWCDPISGHATLYWYRQILGQGPELLVQFQDESVVDDSQLPKDRFSAERLKGVDSTLKIQPAELGDSAMYLCASSLGAGFSNEQFFGPGTRLTVL.